A selection of T cell receptor beta chains follows, all from one sample in a study of T cell responses to AZD1222 COVID-19 vaccine. The assay was immunoSEQ multiplex PCR, and TCRdb's table has in-frame clones only and misses some. Altogether about 110,000 clones are present, roughly 88% being singletons, with the ten largest covering less than 6%. Sequenced material: peripheral blood, taken on day 0 of AZD1222 vaccination. The receptors come from an adult in good health. The CDR3 runs from the conserved cysteine through the conserved F or W. A D gene is named only where the DNA matches it firmly. Clone size appears in some rows only: once, few, many, or a class for an expanded clone.

cdr3_length: 13
v_call: TRBV5-1
j_call: TRBJ1-5
clone_size: -
d_call: TRBD1
cdr3_nt: TGCGCCAGCAGCGTCGGGACAGATCAGCCCCAGCATTTT
cdr3_aa: CASSVGTDQPQHF

cdr3_length: 14
v_call: TRBV7-9
j_call: TRBJ2-1
clone_size: -
d_call: TRBD2
cdr3_nt: TGTGCCAGCAGCTCGGTACTAGCGGTCCTCGAGCAGTTCTTC
cdr3_aa: CASSSVLAVLEQFF

cdr3_length: 14
v_call: TRBV6-5
j_call: TRBJ2-7
clone_size: once
d_call: -
cdr3_nt: TGTGCCAGCAGTTACGGGACAACCTTCTACGAGCAGTACTTC
cdr3_aa: CASSYGTTFYEQYF

cdr3_length: 13
v_call: TRBV28
j_call: TRBJ1-1
clone_size: -
d_call: TRBD1
cdr3_nt: TGTGCCAGCAGTTCTCTCTACAGGGGGCTAGCTTTCTTT
cdr3_aa: CASSSLYRGLAFF

cdr3_length: 13
v_call: TRBV3-1/TRBV3-2
j_call: TRBJ2-3
clone_size: -
d_call: -
cdr3_nt: TGTGCCAGCAGCCCGAGTGGACCCGATACGCAGTATTTT
cdr3_aa: CASSPSGPDTQYF

cdr3_length: 14
v_call: TRBV2
j_call: TRBJ2-1
clone_size: once
d_call: -
cdr3_nt: TGTGCCAGCAACGCGGGGAGCTCCTACAATGAGCAGTTCTTC
cdr3_aa: CASNAGSSYNEQFF

cdr3_length: 11
v_call: TRBV11-2
j_call: TRBJ1-2
clone_size: -
d_call: -
cdr3_nt: TGTGCGACCTCAGCTAACTATGGCTACACCTTC
cdr3_aa: CATSANYGYTF

cdr3_length: 13
v_call: TRBV6-6
j_call: TRBJ1-2
clone_size: -
d_call: TRBD1
cdr3_nt: TGTGCCAGCAGTTTCGGGACAGGCTATGGCTACACCTTC
cdr3_aa: CASSFGTGYGYTF

cdr3_length: 14
v_call: TRBV3-1/TRBV3-2
j_call: TRBJ2-7
clone_size: -
d_call: TRBD1
cdr3_nt: TGTGCCAGCAGGCGACAGGGGGGTAAGGGGGAGCAGTACTTC
cdr3_aa: CASRRQGGKGEQYF

cdr3_length: 14
v_call: TRBV6-5
j_call: TRBJ1-2
clone_size: -
d_call: TRBD1
cdr3_nt: TGTGCCAGCAGTTGGACAGGGGTCACCTATGGCTACACCTTC
cdr3_aa: CASSWTGVTYGYTF

cdr3_length: 14
v_call: TRBV18
j_call: TRBJ2-7
clone_size: -
d_call: -
cdr3_nt: TGTGCCAGCTCGAATGGAGGGGGCTCCTACGAGCAGTACTTC
cdr3_aa: CASSNGGGSYEQYF

cdr3_length: 16
v_call: TRBV7-2
j_call: TRBJ1-5
clone_size: -
d_call: TRBD1
cdr3_nt: TGTGCCAGCAGCACGAGGACAGGGGGTAGCTTACAGCCCCAGCATTTT
cdr3_aa: CASSTRTGGSLQPQHF

cdr3_length: 14
v_call: TRBV3-1/TRBV3-2
j_call: TRBJ2-7
clone_size: -
d_call: -
cdr3_nt: TGTGCCAGCAGCCAACGTCGCGGGACCTACGAGCAGTACTTC
cdr3_aa: CASSQRRGTYEQYF

cdr3_length: 14
v_call: TRBV27
j_call: TRBJ2-3
clone_size: -
d_call: -
cdr3_nt: TGTGCCAGCAGTTTAAAACAGCCCACAGATACGCAGTATTTT
cdr3_aa: CASSLKQPTDTQYF

cdr3_length: 16
v_call: TRBV7-8
j_call: TRBJ1-3
clone_size: -
d_call: TRBD1
cdr3_nt: TGTGCCAGCAGCCCACGGACAGGGAGCTCTGGAAACACCATATATTTT
cdr3_aa: CASSPRTGSSGNTIYF

cdr3_length: 15
v_call: TRBV9
j_call: TRBJ1-3
clone_size: -
d_call: -
cdr3_nt: TGTGCCAGCAGCGCTCAAGACAGATCCGGAAACACCATATATTTT
cdr3_aa: CASSAQDRSGNTIYF

cdr3_length: 15
v_call: TRBV6-2/TRBV6-3
j_call: TRBJ1-1
clone_size: -
d_call: -
cdr3_nt: TGTGCCAGCAGTTACCATAACACCGCGGGCACTGAAGCTTTCTTT
cdr3_aa: CASSYHNTAGTEAFF

cdr3_length: 15
v_call: TRBV11-3
j_call: TRBJ2-1
clone_size: -
d_call: TRBD2
cdr3_nt: TGTGCCAGCAGCGTCGGACTAGCGGGAAGGAATGAGCAGTTCTTC
cdr3_aa: CASSVGLAGRNEQFF

cdr3_length: 14
v_call: TRBV19
j_call: TRBJ2-2
clone_size: -
d_call: TRBD1
cdr3_nt: TGTGCCAGTGGAAACAGGGGGGACGCCGGGGAGCTGTTTTTT
cdr3_aa: CASGNRGDAGELFF

cdr3_length: 15
v_call: TRBV5-1
j_call: TRBJ1-5
clone_size: -
d_call: -
cdr3_nt: TGCGCCAGCAGCTTGGGCGGACAGTCCAATCAGCCCCAGCATTTT
cdr3_aa: CASSLGGQSNQPQHF

cdr3_length: 16
v_call: TRBV10-3
j_call: TRBJ1-3
clone_size: -
d_call: -
cdr3_nt: TGTGCCATCAGCGGGTGGACGGCGGCCTCTGGAAACACCATATATTTT
cdr3_aa: CAISGWTAASGNTIYF

cdr3_length: 13
v_call: TRBV5-1
j_call: TRBJ1-1
clone_size: -
d_call: TRBD1
cdr3_nt: TGCGCCAGCAGCTTCGACAGGGAAACTGAAGCTTTCTTT
cdr3_aa: CASSFDRETEAFF

cdr3_length: 13
v_call: TRBV7-2
j_call: TRBJ1-2
clone_size: -
d_call: -
cdr3_nt: TGTGCCAGCAGCTGGCCGGGCGCCCCAACTGAGACCTTC
cdr3_aa: CASSWPGAPTETF

cdr3_length: 15
v_call: TRBV7-3
j_call: TRBJ2-2
clone_size: -
d_call: -
cdr3_nt: TGTGCCAGCAGCTACCGCGGCCCGACAGCCGGGGAGCTGTTTTTT
cdr3_aa: CASSYRGPTAGELFF

cdr3_length: 14
v_call: TRBV10-2
j_call: TRBJ2-1
clone_size: -
d_call: -
cdr3_nt: TGCGCCAGCAGTGAGACTAGCTCCTACAATGAGCAGTTCTTC
cdr3_aa: CASSETSSYNEQFF

cdr3_length: 11
v_call: TRBV12-5
j_call: TRBJ2-7
clone_size: -
d_call: -
cdr3_nt: TGTGCTAGTGGATCCTCCTACGAGCAGTACTTC
cdr3_aa: CASGSSYEQYF